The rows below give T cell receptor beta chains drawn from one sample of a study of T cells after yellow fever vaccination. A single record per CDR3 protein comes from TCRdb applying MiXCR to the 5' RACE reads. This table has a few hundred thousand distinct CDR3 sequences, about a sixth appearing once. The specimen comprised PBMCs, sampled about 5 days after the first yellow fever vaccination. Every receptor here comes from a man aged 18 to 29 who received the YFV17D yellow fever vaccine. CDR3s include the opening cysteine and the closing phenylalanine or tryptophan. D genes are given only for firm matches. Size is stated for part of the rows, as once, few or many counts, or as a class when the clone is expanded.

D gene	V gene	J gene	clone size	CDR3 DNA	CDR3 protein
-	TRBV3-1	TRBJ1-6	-	TGTGCCAGCAGCCAAGTAGGGAGCAATTCACCCCTCCACTTT	CASSQVGSNSPLHF
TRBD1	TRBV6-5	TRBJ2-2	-	TGTGCCAGCAGTTACTCGACAGGGGGATTCGGGTCCGGGGAGCTGTTTTTT	CASSYSTGGFGSGELFF
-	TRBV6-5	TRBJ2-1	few	TGTGCCAGCGGTTACCCTCGGGGTGAGCAGTTCTTC	CASGYPRGEQFF
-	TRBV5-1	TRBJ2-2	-	TGCGCCAGCAGACGGGAGTCCGGCAGGGGAACCGGGGAGCTGTTTTTT	CASRRESGRGTGELFF
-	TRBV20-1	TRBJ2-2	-	TGCAGTGCTAGAGATCGGCTCGCAGGGTGGGCTAACACCGGGGAGCTGTTTTTT	CSARDRLAGWANTGELFF
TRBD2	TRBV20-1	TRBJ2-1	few	TGCAGTGCACGGGGGACTAGCGTTAATGAGCAGTTCTTC	CSARGTSVNEQFF
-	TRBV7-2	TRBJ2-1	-	TGTGCCAGCAGCTCTTCCCCACCAACCGTCGGTGAGCAGTTCTTC	CASSSSPPTVGEQFF
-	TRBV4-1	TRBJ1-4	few	TGCGCCAGCAGCCAAGTGCCGGTGATAGAAAAACTGTTTTTT	CASSQVPVIEKLFF
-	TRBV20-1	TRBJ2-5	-	TGCAGTGCTAGAGATGAGGGCGAGGGGGGATGGGTAGAGACCCAGTACTTC	CSARDEGEGGWVETQYF
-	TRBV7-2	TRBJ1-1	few	TGTGCCAGCAGCTTTTGGTCAGGACGTACTGAAGCTTTCTTT	CASSFWSGRTEAFF
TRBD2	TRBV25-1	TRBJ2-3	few	TGTGCCAGCAGTGCTAGCGGGGGGGCGGCAGATACGCAGTATTTT	CASSASGGAADTQYF
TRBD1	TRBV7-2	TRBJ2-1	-	TGTGCCAGCAGCATCCGACAGGGGGCTGATGAGCAGTTCTTC	CASSIRQGADEQFF
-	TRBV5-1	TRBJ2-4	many	TGCGCCAGCAGCTTGGTCGGGGTTTATACAAACATTCAGTACTTC	CASSLVGVYTNIQYF
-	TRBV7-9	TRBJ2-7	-	TGTGCCAGCAGCTTCTCCACTGGATCCTACGAGCAGTACTTC	CASSFSTGSYEQYF
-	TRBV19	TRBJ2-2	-	TGTGCCAGCACCTGGGAGGTCCGCACCGGGGAGCTGTTTTTT	CASTWEVRTGELFF
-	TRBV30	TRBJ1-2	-	TGTGCCTGGACAGGGTACGCTAACTATGGCTACACCTTC	CAWTGYANYGYTF
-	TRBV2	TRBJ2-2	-	TGTGCCAGCATGGAAAGGGTTGGCGGGGAGCTGTTTTTT	CASMERVGGELFF
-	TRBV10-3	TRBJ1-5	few	TGTGCCATCAGTGAGTCTGGAGGAGGGAATCAGCCCCAGCATTTT	CAISESGGGNQPQHF
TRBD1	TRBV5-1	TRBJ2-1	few	TGCGCCAGCAGCTCGGGACCTACAGGGGAAGCCTACAATGAGCAGTTCTTC	CASSSGPTGEAYNEQFF
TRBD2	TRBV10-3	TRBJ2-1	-	TGTGCCACCCAAGAGGGTAGCGGGGTCCCCCGGTCCTACAATGAGCAGTTCTTC	CATQEGSGVPRSYNEQFF
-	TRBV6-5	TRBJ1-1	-	TGTGCCAGCAGTTACAGGTTGGGCACTGAAGCTTTCTTT	CASSYRLGTEAFF
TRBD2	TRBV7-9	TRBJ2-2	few	TGTGCCAGCACTCCAGCGGGGGGGAACACCGGGGAGCTGTTTTTT	CASTPAGGNTGELFF
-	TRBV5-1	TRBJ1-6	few	TGCGCCAGCAGCTTGTTGGGAAATAATTCACCCCTCCACTTT	CASSLLGNNSPLHF
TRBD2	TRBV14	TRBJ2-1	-	TGTGCCAGCGGGACGGGGACTACCGTCTACAATGAGCAGTTCTTC	CASGTGTTVYNEQFF
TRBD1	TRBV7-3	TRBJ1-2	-	TGTGCCAGCAGCTTAAGGACAGGGAGGTTAACCTTC	CASSLRTGRLTF
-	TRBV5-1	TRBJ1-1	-	TGCGCCAGCGGGCGGGTACAGGGCACTGAAGCTTTCTTT	CASGRVQGTEAFF
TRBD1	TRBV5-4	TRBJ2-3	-	TGTGCCAGCAGCATAGGGGGGACAGGCAGCACAGATACGCAGTATTTT	CASSIGGTGSTDTQYF
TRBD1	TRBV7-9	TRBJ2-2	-	TGTGCCAGCGGTGTTCGGGACAGGGAAAACACCGGGGAGCTGTTTTTT	CASGVRDRENTGELFF
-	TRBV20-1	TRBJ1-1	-	TGCAGTGCTAGGGACACTGAAGCTTTCTTT	CSARDTEAFF
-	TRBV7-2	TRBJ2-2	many	TGTGCCAGCAGCTACCTCCGCAGTACCGGGGAGCTGTTTTTT	CASSYLRSTGELFF
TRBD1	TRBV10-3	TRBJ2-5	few	TGTGCCATCAGTGAGGTTCCCGGACAGGGGCCCCCTGGGAAGTACTTC	CAISEVPGQGPPGKYF
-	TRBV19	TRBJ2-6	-	TGTGCCAGTAGTATAGATAGGGGTAGTGTCCTGACTTTC	CASSIDRGSVLTF
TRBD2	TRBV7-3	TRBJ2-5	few	TGTGCCAGCAGCTTAACTAGCGGGGGTCTGGAGACCCAGTACTTC	CASSLTSGGLETQYF
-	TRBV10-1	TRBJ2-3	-	TGCGCCAGCAGTGAGTCGCGGGACCGAGGCTGGTATTTT	CASSESRDRGWYF
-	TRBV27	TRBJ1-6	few	TGTGCCAGCAGTTTATCGGGGGGTTTGGGGTCACCCCTCCACTTT	CASSLSGGLGSPLHF
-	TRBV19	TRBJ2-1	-	TGTGCCAGTAGTAGGGACCGAGACAATGAGCAGTTCTTC	CASSRDRDNEQFF
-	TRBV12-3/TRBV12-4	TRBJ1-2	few	TGTGCCAGCAGTGCCTCTTGGGCCGTTAGGAGCTACACCTTC	CASSASWAVRSYTF
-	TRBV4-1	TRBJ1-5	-	TGCGCCAGCAGTAAAGGGGGGGGGAATCAGCCCCAGCATTTT	CASSKGGGNQPQHF
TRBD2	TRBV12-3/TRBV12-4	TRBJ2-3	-	TGTGCCAGCAGAACCAGCGGGGGGGCGTTGAATACGCAGTATTTT	CASRTSGGALNTQYF
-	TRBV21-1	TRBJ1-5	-	TGTGCCAGCAGCACCGAGGGGCGACCCGGTAAGCCCCAGCATTTT	CASSTEGRPGKPQHF
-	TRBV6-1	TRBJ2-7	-	TGTGCCAGCAGCCCGAACCTTGGAACATACAACGAGCAGTACTTC	CASSPNLGTYNEQYF
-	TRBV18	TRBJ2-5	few	TGTGCCAGCTCACCTGGCCCCGAGACCCAGTACTTC	CASSPGPETQYF
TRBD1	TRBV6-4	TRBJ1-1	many	TGTGCCAGCAGGGCCAGGGGGGACACTGAAGCTTTCTTT	CASRARGDTEAFF
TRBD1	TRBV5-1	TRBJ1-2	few	TGCGCCAGCACCAAAGGGGACAGGGAGAACTATGGCTACACCTTC	CASTKGDRENYGYTF
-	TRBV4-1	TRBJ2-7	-	TGCGCCAGCAGCCAAGGCGCTGGAGGGCTTAAGTCCTACGAGCAGTACTTC	CASSQGAGGLKSYEQYF
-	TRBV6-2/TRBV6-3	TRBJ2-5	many	TGTGCCAGCAGTTACAGGATGTCTGGTACCCAAGAGACCCAGTACTTC	CASSYRMSGTQETQYF
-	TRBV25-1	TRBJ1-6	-	TGTGCCAGCAGTGACACCCGACAGACATATAATTCACCCCTCCACTTT	CASSDTRQTYNSPLHF
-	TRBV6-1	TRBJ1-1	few	TGTGCCAGCAGGCCCCCTGGGCGGACTGAAGCTTTCTTT	CASRPPGRTEAFF
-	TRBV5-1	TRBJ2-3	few	TGCGCCAGCAGCGTCCCCACTGGCACAGATACGCAGTATTTT	CASSVPTGTDTQYF
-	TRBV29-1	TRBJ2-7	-	TGCAGCGTCCAGAAGATGCAGGGAGATGGGCAGTACTTC	CSVQKMQGDGQYF
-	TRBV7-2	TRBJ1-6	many	TGTGCCAGCAGCTTAGGGCCTCGTGGTAATTCACCCCTCCACTTT	CASSLGPRGNSPLHF
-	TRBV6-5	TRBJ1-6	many	TGTGCCAGCAGGCCGGACGGAGCTAATTCACCCCTCCACTTT	CASRPDGANSPLHF